Presented here are 9 T cell receptor beta chains from one specimen sequenced in a study of blood T cell repertoires in COVID-19. Data came from immunoSEQ multiplex PCR; TCRdb stores just in-frame clones and leaves some out. The sample carries about 120,000 clones, approximately 71% recorded once. Sequenced input: peripheral blood. These receptors were taken from a human donor in a cohort sampled during active COVID-19.

V usage is TRBV10-3 and J usage is TRBJ1-3; D not certain. Germline CDR1 is ENHRY and CDR2 is SYGVKD. The CDR3 has 14 amino acids. V lost 2 bases and J 4 bases, leaving 9 bases between the germline ends. CDR3 region: CAISEPSRGNTIYF. CDR3 sequence (DNA): TGTGCCATCAGTGAGCCATCCAGGGGAAACACCATATATTTT.

The V and J genes are TRBV11-2 and TRBJ2-5; 14 bases line up with TRBD2. Trimming took 1 base from V and 0 from J; bases not matched to a gene: 4. From germline, CDR1 is SGHAT and CDR2 FQNNGV. This CDR3 region has 18 residues. The CDR3 coding sequence is TGTGCCAGCAGCTTAGGGACTAGCGGGGGGCTGTACCAAGAGACCCAGTACTTC. This encodes CASSLGTSGGLYQETQYF. The complete variable domain, with remaining parts taken from reference TRBV11-2 and TRBJ2-5, reads EAGVAQSPRYKIIEKRQSVAFWCNPISGHATLYWYQQILGQGPKLLIQFQNNGVVDDSQLPKDRFSAERLKGVDSTLKIQPAKLEDSAVYLCASSLGTSGGLYQETQYFGPGTRLLVL.

The chain joins TRBV3-1 (or the pseudogene TRBV3-2) to TRBJ2-7; no firm D call. Deletions cut 0 bases from V and 2 bases from J, with 8 bases between. This CDR3 region has 14 residues. Germline V CDR1 and CDR2: LGHDT, YNNKEL (reference sequence). The DNA of the CDR3 is TGTGCCAGCAGCCAAGAACTAACCGCCTACGAGCAGTACTTC. Translated: CASSQELTAYEQYF.

The J gene is TRBJ1-4, the V gene TRBV2; weak D call: TRBD1 (5 bases). Trimming removed 6 bases from V and 0 bases from J, with 11 bases in between. This CDR3 is built from 15 residues. Germline lookup yields CDR1 SNHLY and CDR2 FYNNEI. The CDR3 DNA sequence: TGTGCCAGCAGATCCAGGGCCACAACTAATGAAAAACTGTTTTTT. This gives the protein CASRSRATTNEKLFF.

V usage is TRBV27 and J usage is TRBJ1-1, with a possible D match to TRBD1 (5 bases). CDR1 MNHEY and CDR2 SMNVEV come from the germline V gene (reference sequence). Trimming stripped 6 bases from V and 0 bases from J, with 14 bases between. The length of the CDR3 is 15 residues. CDR3 in DNA: TGTGCCAGCAGCTTTACGGGACTCTTGAACACTGAAGCTTTCTTT. Encoded protein: CASSFTGLLNTEAFF.

This chain uses TRBV19 with TRBJ1-5; 10 bases are shared with TRBD1. Trimming removed 3 bases from V and 3 bases from J; junction bases left unmatched: 8. Germline V CDR1 and CDR2: LNHDA, SQIVND (reference sequence). The CDR3 loop spans 17 amino acids. DNA of the CDR3: TGTGCCAGTAGTATTTTCTCCGACAGGGGGCACAATCAGCCCCAGCATTTT. It translates to CASSIFSDRGHNQPQHF.

J is TRBJ1-1 and V is TRBV7-9, with TRBD1 matching over 10 bases. Germline CDR1 reads SEHNR; CDR2 reads FQNEAQ (reference sequence). Unmatched junction bases numbered 2, after V lost 3 bases and J lost 4 bases. The CDR3 extends over 14 amino acids. CDR3 sequence (DNA): TGTGCCAGCAGCTTGGGACAGGGGATCACTGAAGCTTTCTTT. Its protein product is CASSLGQGITEAFF.

The V call is TRBV2, the J call TRBJ2-3; the match to TRBD2 covers 8 bases. CDR3 length equals 16 residues. Per the germline V gene, CDR1 is SNHLY and CDR2 is FYNNEI. The trim removed 1 base at V and 6 bases at J, leaving 9 bases unmatched. CDR3 nucleotide sequence: TGTGCCAGCAGTGAAGGGAGCGGGGGCCCGTTGGATACGCAGTATTTT. It yields the protein CASSEGSGGPLDTQYF.

The chain combines TRBV29-1 with TRBJ2-7; TRBD1 is a possible D gene (7 bases). The CDR3 consists of 13 residues. Germline CDR1 and CDR2: SQVTM and ANQGSEA. V lost 2 bases, J lost 4 bases, and 12 bases lay in between. CDR3: CSVESGGTYEQYF. The CDR3 coding sequence is TGCAGCGTTGAATCAGGGGGGACGTACGAGCAGTACTTC.